Below are 6 T cell receptor beta chains sequenced from a single sample in a study of cytomegalovirus exposure and HLA in healthy donors. TCRdb's table, derived via immunoSEQ multiplex PCR, lists solely in-frame clones and lacks some. The table has a few hundred thousand clones, approximately 86% seen once. The source material was PBMCs. The source is a woman aged 18-29 years in good health and CMV-seronegative.

This chain connects TRBV4-3 to TRBJ2-6; the match to TRBD2 covers 11 bases. The CDR3 sequence is 18 residues long. Trimming removed 3 bases from V and 0 bases from J; junction bases left unmatched: 4. Germline V gene sequence: CDR1 LGHNA, CDR2 YSLEER. CDR3 loop: CASSQGLAVSSGANVLTF. CDR3 sequence (DNA): TGCGCCAGCAGCCAGGGACTAGCGGTGAGCTCTGGGGCCAACGTCCTGACTTTC.

The chain has TRBV5-1 and TRBJ2-1, with TRBD1 identical over 8 bases. Germline values: CDR1 SGHRS, CDR2 YFSETQ. This CDR3 comprises 17 residues. The ends lost 3 bases at V and 0 bases at J; junction bases unmatched: 8. The CDR3 coding sequence is TGCGCCAGCAGCTCCGACGCTGGGACAGGCTCCTACAATGAGCAGTTCTTC. Encoded protein: CASSSDAGTGSYNEQFF.

The chain is built from TRBV2 and TRBJ1-5; TRBD1 might be the D (5 bases). The CDR3 is 15 amino acids. V was clipped by 6 bases and J by 0 bases, with 12 bases between them. Germline V gene sequence: CDR1 SNHLY, CDR2 FYNNEI. The CDR3 region is CASRWDFLSNQPQHF. The CDR3 region has the DNA TGTGCCAGCAGATGGGACTTTCTTAGCAATCAGCCCCAGCATTTT.

The V call is TRBV4-1, the J call TRBJ2-7, with D tentatively TRBD2 (6 bases). CDR3 length: 14 amino acids. CDR1 is MGHRA and CDR2 is YSYEKL in the germline V gene. Trimming shortened V by 0 bases and J by 2 bases, and 8 bases separated the two germline ends. CDR3 sequence reads: CASSQEREAYEQYF. CDR3 in DNA: TGCGCCAGCAGCCAAGAAAGGGAGGCCTACGAGCAGTACTTC.

This chain links TRBV29-1 with TRBJ2-2; 9 nucleotides match TRBD2. Germline assignment: CDR1 SQVTM and CDR2 ANQGSEA. The CDR3 has 15 amino acids. V was pared by 6 bases and J by 4 bases, with 9 bases of the junction left unmatched. CDR3 in amino acids: CSVLRGGRSTGELFF. For the CDR3, the DNA is TGCAGCGTCCTGCGGGGGGGACGATCCACCGGGGAGCTGTTTTTT.

CDR3 residues: CASSRGTGSYSHSGNTIYF. In nucleotides, the CDR3 is TGTGCCAGCTCACGAGGGACAGGGTCCTACTCCCACTCTGGAAACACCATATATTTT. The chain carries TRBV18 and TRBJ1-3; 9 nucleotides align to TRBD1. CDR3 length: 19 residues. Trimming removed 4 bases from V and 0 bases from J; junction bases left unmatched: 13. Germline V gene lookup returns CDR1 KGHSH and CDR2 LQKENI.